Here is one T cell receptor (beta chain) with its context. Produced via immunoSEQ multiplex PCR; TCRdb's table is partial and in-frame only. The table shows approximately 440,000 clones, with about 90% occurring only once. This sample is drawn from a study of blood T cell repertoires in COVID-19. Trimming removed 2 bases at V and 2 bases at J, with 9 bases between. CDR3 length equals 14 residues. CDR1 and CDR2 from the germline V gene are KGHSH and LQKENI. The chain is built from TRBV18 and TRBJ1-2; no firm D call. The source is a man between 18 and 35 years old who had recovered from COVID-19. The specimen sequenced was PBMCs or T cells enriched from blood (not recorded which). The CDR3 region is CASSPSRENYGYTF. In DNA form, the CDR3 reads TGTGCCAGCTCACCAAGTCGGGAGAACTATGGCTACACCTTC.